These 13 T cell receptor beta chains were all obtained from the same sample, sequenced in a study of blood T cells in healthy people across ages. It was with a sample-barcoded 5' primer and a J-beta primer mix that a second PCR of roughly 7 to 12 cycles was run. TCRdb analysed the 5' RACE reads with MiXCR anew, one entry per CDR3 protein. This sample yields 1.5 million to 2 million distinct CDR3 sequences, of which roughly 43% are seen a single time; approximately 22% belongs to the top ten. The specimen sequenced was blood. These receptors were obtained from a human donor in good health.

This clonotype was picked up a small number of times. The V and J genes are TRBV27 and TRBJ2-3, with TRBD2 as a possible D gene (6 bases). The germline V gene encodes CDR1 MNHEY and CDR2 SMNVEV (reference sequence). V shed 7 bases and J shed 4 bases, with 18 bases lying between them. This CDR3 is built from 15 residues. CDR3 nucleotides: TGTGCCAGCACCTCGGGAGTTTCTCCCGCAGATACGCAGTATTTT. Translated: CASTSGVSPADTQYF.

The CDR3 loop is CASSAELNTEAFF. The DNA for the CDR3 is TGTGCCAGCAGTGCGGAGTTGAACACTGAAGCTTTCTTT. The chain uses TRBV6-4 and TRBJ1-1; no clear D. The length of the CDR3 is 13 residues. Trimming left V 4 bases short and J 0 bases short, with 6 bases between. CDR1 and CDR2 from the germline V gene are MRHNA and SNTAGT.

This clonotype occurred many times. The junction departs from the called germline gene at one end, perhaps through a read error. V gene TRBV4-1 combines with J gene TRBJ2-7; possibly TRBD1 or TRBD2 for D (5 bases each). The CDR3 has 15 residues. Germline values: CDR1 MGHRA, CDR2 YSYEKL. CDR3 sequence reads: CASGTPGQGLYEQYF. As DNA, the CDR3 is TGCGCCAGCGGCACCCCGGGGCAGGGTCTCTACGAACAGTACTTC.

This rearrangement joins TRBV29-1 to TRBJ2-1; a possible D gene is TRBD2 (5 bases). Trimming pared 7 bases from V and 9 bases from J, leaving 19 bases between. CDR3 length equals 13 residues. Germline V lookup: CDR1 SQVTM, CDR2 ANQGSEA. CDR3 nucleotides: TGCAGCGCGGGGTTTGTGGGCGACGGTGAGCAGTTCTTC. Residues: CSAGFVGDGEQFF.

V is TRBV5-1 and J is TRBJ2-1; D tentatively fits TRBD1 or TRBD2 (5 bases each). The CDR3 consists of 13 residues. Between the trimmed V and J ends, which lost 7 bases and 5 bases, there was a span of 13 bases. Per germline, CDR1 SGHRS and CDR2 YFSETQ. Here the CDR3 DNA reads TGCGCCAGCGCCCGGGACCCTGACAATGAGCAGTTCTTC. It codes for CASARDPDNEQFF.

This clonotype was detected only a few times. The V call is TRBV4-1, the J call TRBJ2-5; D tentatively reads TRBD1 or TRBD2 (5 bases each). Germline CDR1 reads MGHRA; CDR2 reads YSYEKL. This CDR3 has 16 amino acids. Trimming took off 3 bases at V and 2 bases at J, with 16 bases between the two ends. CDR3 sequence reads: CASSHGAGTEQETQYF. CDR3 sequence (DNA): TGCGCCAGCAGCCATGGGGCCGGGACGGAGCAAGAGACCCAGTACTTC.

The rearrangement links TRBV12-3 or TRBV12-4 to TRBJ1-6, with a weak D call TRBD1 (5 bases). Trimming pared 4 bases from V and 3 bases from J, leaving 16 bases between. This CDR3 is built from 17 residues. CDR3 DNA: TGTGCCAGCAGTTCGTTCCTATCAGGGTTCTATAATTCACCCCTCCACTTT. Translation: CASSSFLSGFYNSPLHF.

In this sample, this clonotype turned up once. The rearrangement links TRBV20-1 to TRBJ2-3; D could derive from TRBD1 or TRBD2 (6 bases each). V was cut by 3 bases and J by 4 bases, with 14 bases left in between. The CDR3 is made up of 14 amino acids. Germline lookup yields CDR1 DFQATT and CDR2 SNEGSKA (reference sequence). CDR3: CSARGGRSADTQYF. The CDR3 DNA is TGCAGTGCTAGGGGGGGCCGGAGCGCAGATACGCAGTATTTT.

This clonotype was detected only a few times. The V gene is TRBV6-4, the J gene TRBJ2-1; 10 nucleotides align to TRBD2. The CDR3 sequence is 17 residues long. Germline values: CDR1 MRHNA, CDR2 SNTAGT. J was trimmed by 5 bases and V by 7 bases; bases with no gene match: 14. The DNA for the CDR3 is TGTGCCAGCACTTCGCGGCTAGCGGGAGATGAGAACAATGAGCAGTTCTTC. This gives the protein CASTSRLAGDENNEQFF.

The DNA of the CDR3 is TGTGCCAGCAGCTCGCCGGGACGGGCTTTCTTT. Translating it yields CASSSPGRAFF. The chain links TRBV9 to TRBJ1-1, with D perhaps TRBD1 (5 bases). Germline values: CDR1 SGDLS, CDR2 YYNGEE. The CDR3 sequence is 11 residues long. The V and J ends lost 4 bases and 11 bases respectively, with 12 bases between them.

V gene TRBV28 combines with J gene TRBJ2-7; TRBD2 aligns across 14 bases. The CDR3 spans 17 residues. The junction had 10 bases not matched to a gene; V was cut back by 4 bases and J by 5 bases. The V gene's germline CDR1 is MDHEN and CDR2 SYDVKM. The DNA of the CDR3 is TGTGCCAGCAGTTCGCCCCGACTAGCGGGGGGGCTCAACGAGCAGTACTTC. This sequence encodes CASSSPRLAGGLNEQYF.

J is TRBJ1-2 and V is TRBV5-1; TRBD1 agrees at 7 bases. V dropped 3 bases and J dropped 8; count of bases not matched to a gene: 10. The germline gives CDR1 SGHRS, CDR2 YFSETQ. The CDR3 is 14 amino acids. DNA for the CDR3: TGCGCCAGCAGCTGGGCAGACAGGGAACGAGGCTACACCTTC. Translated, it gives CASSWADRERGYTF.

This clonotype was seen just once. This chain joins TRBV19 and TRBJ2-3; TRBD2 matches at 13 bases. Germline values: CDR1 LNHDA, CDR2 SQIVND (reference sequence). Trimming at V came to 4 bases and at J to 2 bases, leaving 12 bases not matched to a gene. CDR3 length: 19 residues. As DNA, the CDR3 is TGTGCCAGTAGTAGGAGACTAGCGGGGGGCGGAAAACCCACAGATACGCAGTATTTT. It encodes CASSRRLAGGGKPTDTQYF.